The entry below describes one TCR beta chain. The V segment lost 5 bases and the J segment 4 bases; nucleotides outside the gene matches: 8. The CDR3 extends over 15 amino acids. Germline assignment: CDR1 MDHEN and CDR2 SYDVKM. Original handling: Amplification of reference gene primers was used by the study to estimate nucleated cell counts. Libraries were prepared by immunoSEQ multiplex PCR; TCRdb keeps only in-frame clonotypes and omits some of them. The D gene and trimming were derived from the DNA, and the V and J assignments and clone size from that table. The data contain some 260,000 clones, roughly 82% of them singletons. The data stem from a study of blood T cell repertoires in COVID-19. The wider study: The United States, Italy and Spain were the sources of the acute and convalescent COVID-19 samples. Sample material is recorded as cDNA or gDNA derived from T cells, B-cell-depleted T cells, or PBMCs.

The chain joins TRBV28 to TRBJ1-5, with 7 bases fitting TRBD1. Sequenced material: peripheral blood. This clonotype was sampled from a woman at least 80 years old with active or convalescent COVID-19. CDR3 protein: CASSQTGLGNQPQHF. CDR3 coding DNA: TGTGCCAGCAGTCAGACAGGGTTGGGGAATCAGCCCCAGCATTTT.